Listed below are T cell receptor beta chains from one sample, sequenced in a study of T cells in Graves' hyperthyroidism and ophthalmopathy. One entry per CDR3 protein, called by TCRdb with MiXCR from the multiplex PCR reads. Of around 99,000 distinct CDR3 sequences listed, roughly 15% were seen once; the top ten hold around 42%. The material sequenced was blood. The source of these receptors is a woman aged 50 to 60 with Graves' hyperthyroidism. Each CDR3 is given with its conserved first and last residue. The order of the fields is clone size, J gene, D gene, V gene, CDR3 DNA, CDR3 protein. The D gene is left open where the match is weak. Some rows have no size entry. The others give once, few or many, or a class for an expanded clone.

clone_size: NA
j_call: TRBJ1-2
d_call: NA
v_call: TRBV28
cdr3_nt: TGTGCCAGCAGTTTGTACCAGGCCGATCTGTATGGCTACACCTTC
cdr3_aa: CASSLYQADLYGYTF

clone_size: many
j_call: TRBJ2-3
d_call: NA
v_call: TRBV7-9
cdr3_nt: TGTGCCAGCAGCTCCGGGGAAGATACGCAGTATTTT
cdr3_aa: CASSSGEDTQYF

clone_size: once
j_call: TRBJ1-5
d_call: TRBD1
v_call: TRBV28
cdr3_nt: TGTGCCAGCAGTACGACAGGGGCCAATCAGCCCCAGCATTTT
cdr3_aa: CASSTTGANQPQHF

clone_size: many
j_call: TRBJ2-5
d_call: NA
v_call: TRBV7-9
cdr3_nt: TGTGCCAGCAGCTTAGATCCGGGGCAAGAGACCCAGTACTTC
cdr3_aa: CASSLDPGQETQYF

clone_size: many
j_call: TRBJ2-7
d_call: TRBD1
v_call: TRBV29-1
cdr3_nt: TGCAGCGTTTCCCCGACAGGGGCCTACGAGCAGTACTTC
cdr3_aa: CSVSPTGAYEQYF

clone_size: many
j_call: TRBJ1-2
d_call: NA
v_call: TRBV6-1
cdr3_nt: TGTGCCAGCAGTGTCTCGACACTCCGGAACTATGGCTACACCTTC
cdr3_aa: CASSVSTLRNYGYTF

clone_size: many
j_call: TRBJ2-5
d_call: NA
v_call: TRBV5-1
cdr3_nt: TGCGCCAGCAGGCCCAACTGGGGGCCCCAGTACTTC
cdr3_aa: CASRPNWGPQYF

clone_size: NA
j_call: TRBJ2-2
d_call: NA
v_call: TRBV9
cdr3_nt: TGTGCCAGCAGCGTAGCTTCTACCGGGGAGCTGTTTTTT
cdr3_aa: CASSVASTGELFF

clone_size: many
j_call: TRBJ1-1
d_call: NA
v_call: TRBV13
cdr3_nt: TGTGCCAGCAGCGAGGAAACTGAAGCTTTCTTT
cdr3_aa: CASSEETEAFF

clone_size: few
j_call: TRBJ2-7
d_call: TRBD2
v_call: TRBV6-2/TRBV6-3
cdr3_nt: TGTGCCAGCAGTTACGACCCGAAATTAGCGGGGAGCTCCTACGAGCAGTACTTC
cdr3_aa: CASSYDPKLAGSSYEQYF

clone_size: few
j_call: TRBJ2-7
d_call: TRBD1
v_call: TRBV7-9
cdr3_nt: TGTGCCACCCAAGGACAGGGTTGGGTCCACGAGCAGTACTTC
cdr3_aa: CATQGQGWVHEQYF

clone_size: NA
j_call: TRBJ2-1
d_call: NA
v_call: TRBV7-3
cdr3_nt: TGTGCCAGCAGACCGGACCCCACGAGCCCCAATGAGCAGTTCTTC
cdr3_aa: CASRPDPTSPNEQFF

clone_size: NA
j_call: TRBJ1-4
d_call: TRBD1
v_call: TRBV6-5
cdr3_nt: TGTGCCAGCAGTTACTCAGACAGGGGGCATGAAAAACTGTTTTTT
cdr3_aa: CASSYSDRGHEKLFF

clone_size: many
j_call: TRBJ1-5
d_call: NA
v_call: TRBV28
cdr3_nt: TGTGCCAGCAGTTTCAGCGGCAATCAGCCCCAGCATTTT
cdr3_aa: CASSFSGNQPQHF

clone_size: NA
j_call: TRBJ2-6
d_call: TRBD1
v_call: TRBV2
cdr3_nt: TGTGCCAGCAGTGAAAGGACAGGGGCCCGCTCTGGGGCCAACGTCCTGACTTTC
cdr3_aa: CASSERTGARSGANVLTF

clone_size: many
j_call: TRBJ2-5
d_call: NA
v_call: TRBV28
cdr3_nt: TGTGCCAGCAGTCCCCGGTCCTGGGGCGGCCGAGGGACCCAGTACTTC
cdr3_aa: CASSPRSWGGRGTQYF

clone_size: many
j_call: TRBJ1-1
d_call: NA
v_call: TRBV15
cdr3_nt: TGTGCCACCAGCATGCATCCCACTGAAGCTTTCTTT
cdr3_aa: CATSMHPTEAFF

clone_size: many
j_call: TRBJ1-1
d_call: NA
v_call: TRBV20-1
cdr3_nt: TGCAGTGCTCGGGGGGTTGGAGGGCCCACTGAAGCTTTCTTT
cdr3_aa: CSARGVGGPTEAFF

clone_size: NA
j_call: TRBJ2-7
d_call: TRBD2
v_call: TRBV12-3/TRBV12-4
cdr3_nt: TGTGCCAGCAGCCCATCTAGCGGGAGTGGCGAGCAGTACTTC
cdr3_aa: CASSPSSGSGEQYF

clone_size: many
j_call: TRBJ2-3
d_call: TRBD2
v_call: TRBV2
cdr3_nt: TGTGCCAGCTCACTCGAGCGGGAGAGGGATACGCAGTATTTT
cdr3_aa: CASSLERERDTQYF

clone_size: many
j_call: TRBJ2-3
d_call: TRBD1
v_call: TRBV5-1
cdr3_nt: TGCGCCAGCAGCGTGGGACAGGGGGCGACAGATACGCAGTATTTT
cdr3_aa: CASSVGQGATDTQYF

clone_size: many
j_call: TRBJ2-1
d_call: TRBD2
v_call: TRBV30
cdr3_nt: TGTGCCTGGAGACTAGCGGGCTACAATGAGCAGTTCTTC
cdr3_aa: CAWRLAGYNEQFF

clone_size: once
j_call: TRBJ2-2
d_call: NA
v_call: TRBV5-1
cdr3_nt: TGCGCCAGCAGCAGCCGGGAGCTCAACGGGGAGCTGTTTTTT
cdr3_aa: CASSSRELNGELFF

clone_size: many
j_call: TRBJ1-5
d_call: NA
v_call: TRBV10-3
cdr3_nt: TGTGCCATCAGTGAAGGGGAGGTGAGTCAGCCCCAGCATTTT
cdr3_aa: CAISEGEVSQPQHF

clone_size: many
j_call: TRBJ2-1
d_call: NA
v_call: TRBV7-2
cdr3_nt: TGTGCCAGCAGCTACCTACTAGGGGGAGTGGAGCAGTTCTTC
cdr3_aa: CASSYLLGGVEQFF

clone_size: many
j_call: TRBJ2-3
d_call: TRBD2
v_call: TRBV20-1
cdr3_nt: TGCAGTGCTATAGGGACTAGCGTCACTAGCACAGATACGCAGTATTTT
cdr3_aa: CSAIGTSVTSTDTQYF

clone_size: few
j_call: TRBJ2-6
d_call: NA
v_call: TRBV5-6
cdr3_nt: TGTGCCAGCAGCTTGGAAAGCTCTGGGGCCAACGTCCTGACTTTC
cdr3_aa: CASSLESSGANVLTF

clone_size: many
j_call: TRBJ2-3
d_call: TRBD2
v_call: TRBV7-9
cdr3_nt: TGTGCCAGCAGCCTATTTGATAGCGGGAGAGGGTTTTCTGATACGCAGTATTTT
cdr3_aa: CASSLFDSGRGFSDTQYF

clone_size: many
j_call: TRBJ2-1
d_call: TRBD2
v_call: TRBV29-1
cdr3_nt: TGCAGCCTCGGGGGGGGAGGCGATGAGCAGTTCTTC
cdr3_aa: CSLGGGGDEQFF

clone_size: NA
j_call: TRBJ1-5
d_call: NA
v_call: TRBV6-5
cdr3_nt: TGTGCCAGCAGTTCCGGGGGGGCCGCACATAGCAATCAGCCCCAGCATTTT
cdr3_aa: CASSSGGAAHSNQPQHF

clone_size: many
j_call: TRBJ1-1
d_call: NA
v_call: TRBV24-1
cdr3_nt: TGTGCCACCAGTGATTCGAGACGTGGGGAGAACACTGAAGCTTTCTTT
cdr3_aa: CATSDSRRGENTEAFF

clone_size: NA
j_call: TRBJ2-1
d_call: NA
v_call: TRBV11-1
cdr3_nt: TGTGCCAGCAAACCACAATTGGGCAATGAGCAGTTCTTC
cdr3_aa: CASKPQLGNEQFF

clone_size: many
j_call: TRBJ2-1
d_call: NA
v_call: TRBV6-2/TRBV6-3
cdr3_nt: TGTGCCAGCCAGACTAATTACAATGAGCAGTTCTTC
cdr3_aa: CASQTNYNEQFF

clone_size: many
j_call: TRBJ2-2
d_call: TRBD2
v_call: TRBV2
cdr3_nt: TGTGCCAGCAGCGCTCCTTCCGGGACTAGCGGAGTCACCGGGGAGCTGTTTTTT
cdr3_aa: CASSAPSGTSGVTGELFF

clone_size: many
j_call: TRBJ2-3
d_call: NA
v_call: TRBV29-1
cdr3_nt: TGCAGCGTTGAAGGGGGCGGGTCTAGCACAGATACGCAGTATTTT
cdr3_aa: CSVEGGGSSTDTQYF

clone_size: many
j_call: TRBJ2-2
d_call: NA
v_call: TRBV6-2/TRBV6-3
cdr3_nt: TGTGCCAGCGGGACAACGAACACCGGGGAGCTGTTTTTT
cdr3_aa: CASGTTNTGELFF

clone_size: many
j_call: TRBJ2-3
d_call: NA
v_call: TRBV5-4
cdr3_nt: TGTGCCAGCAGGACAGACAGGATTACAGATACGCAGTATTTT
cdr3_aa: CASRTDRITDTQYF

clone_size: many
j_call: TRBJ2-2
d_call: NA
v_call: TRBV9
cdr3_nt: TGTGCCAGCAGCGTGGACCTGACCGGGGAGCTGTTTTTT
cdr3_aa: CASSVDLTGELFF

clone_size: many
j_call: TRBJ2-3
d_call: TRBD1
v_call: TRBV7-2
cdr3_nt: TGTGCCAGCAGCATCGACAGGGCTAGCACAGATACGCAGTATTTT
cdr3_aa: CASSIDRASTDTQYF

clone_size: NA
j_call: TRBJ2-3
d_call: NA
v_call: TRBV20-1
cdr3_nt: TGCAGTGCGCCGGGGAGCACAGATACGCAGTATTTT
cdr3_aa: CSAPGSTDTQYF

clone_size: many
j_call: TRBJ1-1
d_call: TRBD1
v_call: TRBV10-1
cdr3_nt: TGCGCCAGCAGTCACGGACAGGGGAACACTGAAGCTTTCTTT
cdr3_aa: CASSHGQGNTEAFF

clone_size: many
j_call: TRBJ2-3
d_call: NA
v_call: TRBV7-9
cdr3_nt: TGTGCCAGCAGCTTAGGGCAGGGGCCGACAGATACGCAGTATTTT
cdr3_aa: CASSLGQGPTDTQYF